Detailed here is one T cell receptor (beta chain). This specimen comes from a study of blood T cell repertoires in COVID-19. Study in general: Acute and convalescent COVID-19 specimens originated in the United States, Italy and Spain.

Per the study methods: Reference gene primer amplification gave nucleated cell count estimates. TCRdb's table, derived via immunoSEQ multiplex PCR, lists solely in-frame clones and lacks some. Clone size and the V and J calls come from that table; the DNA yielded D and trimming. The sample records approximately 200,000 clones, around nine tenths being singletons. The CDR3 extends over 16 amino acids. V lost 0 bases and J lost 6, with 13 bases in between. Per the germline V gene, CDR1 is KGHDR and CDR2 is SFDVKD. Source material: PBMCs or T cells enriched from blood (not recorded which). V gene TRBV24-1 combines with J gene TRBJ2-2, with D perhaps TRBD2 (6 bases). The sequence came from a woman between 25 and 40 years old who had been exposed to COVID-19. The CDR3, as DNA: TGTGCCACCAGTGATTTGCAGCGGGCCATGGCCGGGGAGCTGTTTTTT. Encoded protein: CATSDLQRAMAGELFF.